This paragraph reports one T cell receptor (beta chain). These data come from a study of blood T cell repertoires in COVID-19. Study as a whole: The analysed material was cDNA or gDNA that came from T cells, B-cell-depleted T cells, or PBMCs.

The V gene lost 7 bases and the J gene lost 0 bases, with 16 bases spanning the gap. This CDR3 contains 15 residues. Germline V gene sequence: CDR1 MNHEY, CDR2 SVGAGI. Original handling: Estimation of nucleated cell counts relied on the amplification of reference gene primers. The protocol was immunoSEQ multiplex PCR, while the TCRdb copy is restricted to in-frame clones and leaves out a portion. That table is the source of V, J and clone size, and D and trimming were worked out from the DNA. The table has about 150,000 clones, roughly 82% seen once. The source of this sequence is a man between 65 and 80 years old with acute or convalescent COVID-19. What was sequenced was peripheral blood. The chain couples TRBV6-5 to TRBJ2-7, with TRBD1 as a possible D gene (6 bases). The CDR3 coding sequence is TGTGCCAGCATAAAGCAAGGACAGAGCTCCTACGAGCAGTACTTC. This translates into CASIKQGQSSYEQYF.